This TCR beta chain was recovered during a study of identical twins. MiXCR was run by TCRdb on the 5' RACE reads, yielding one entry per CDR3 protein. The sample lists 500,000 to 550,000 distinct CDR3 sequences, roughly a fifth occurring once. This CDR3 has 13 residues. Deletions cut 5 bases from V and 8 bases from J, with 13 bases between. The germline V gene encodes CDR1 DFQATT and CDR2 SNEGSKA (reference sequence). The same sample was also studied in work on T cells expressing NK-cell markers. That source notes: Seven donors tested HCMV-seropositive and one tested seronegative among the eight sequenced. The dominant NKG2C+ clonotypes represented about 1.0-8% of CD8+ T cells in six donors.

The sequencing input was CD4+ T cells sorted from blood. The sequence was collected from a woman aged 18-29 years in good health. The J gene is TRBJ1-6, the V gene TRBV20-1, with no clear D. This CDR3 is CSADPPGDSPLHF. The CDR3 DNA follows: TGCAGTGCTGACCCCCCAGGAGATTCACCCCTCCACTTT.